This T cell receptor (beta chain) derives from a study of OX40 agonist ivuxolimab in advanced cancers. Study-level results: Researchers did not establish what antigens the expanded peripheral T cells target. Mean expanded clone counts were higher in CD8+ than CD4+ T cells.

Trimming cost V 1 base and J 7 bases, with 4 bases left between them. The V gene's germline CDR1 is LGHNA and CDR2 YSLEER. The CDR3 is made up of 12 amino acids. Only in-frame clones appear in the TCRdb table, and some are missing; sequencing was by immunoSEQ multiplex PCR. The table has about 50,000 clones, 60% to 80% seen once; the top ten hold over 2%. Patients were ruled out by autoimmune disease history or systemic immunosuppression. Blood sampling took place at baseline, cycle 4 day 1, and cycle 7 day 1. With respect to this clone: Antigen unknown.

This sequence was found in an adult with an advanced solid tumor such as melanoma, head and neck, liver or kidney cancer. The chain couples TRBV4-3 to TRBJ2-2; D remains ambiguous. The source material was CD4+ or CD8+ T cells sorted from blood, sampled in a trial of the OX40 agonist ivuxolimab. CDR3 nucleotide sequence: TGCGCCAGCAGCCAAGGGGGCGGGGAGCTGTTTTTT. Amino acids: CASSQGGGELFF.